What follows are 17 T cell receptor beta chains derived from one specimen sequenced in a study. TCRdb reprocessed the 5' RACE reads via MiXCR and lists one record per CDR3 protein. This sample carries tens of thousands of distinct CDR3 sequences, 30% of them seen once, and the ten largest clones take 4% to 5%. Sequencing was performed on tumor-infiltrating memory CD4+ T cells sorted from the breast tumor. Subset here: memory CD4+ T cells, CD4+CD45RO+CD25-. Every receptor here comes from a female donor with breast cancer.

The CDR3 nucleotides read TGTGCCAGCAGCTTAGGGGGCTCAGATACGCAGTATTTT. It is translated as CASSLGGSDTQYF. V gene TRBV7-3 combines with J gene TRBJ2-3; tentative D call: TRBD1 (6 bases). Trimming pared 2 bases from V and 4 bases from J, leaving 7 bases between. CDR1 and CDR2 from the germline V gene are SGHTA and FQGTGA. The CDR3 totals 13 residues.

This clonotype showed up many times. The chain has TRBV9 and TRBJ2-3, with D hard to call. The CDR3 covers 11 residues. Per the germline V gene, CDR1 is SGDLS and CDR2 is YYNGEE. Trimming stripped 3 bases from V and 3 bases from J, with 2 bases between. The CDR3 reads CASSATDTQYF. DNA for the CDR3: TGTGCCAGCAGCGCGACAGATACGCAGTATTTT.

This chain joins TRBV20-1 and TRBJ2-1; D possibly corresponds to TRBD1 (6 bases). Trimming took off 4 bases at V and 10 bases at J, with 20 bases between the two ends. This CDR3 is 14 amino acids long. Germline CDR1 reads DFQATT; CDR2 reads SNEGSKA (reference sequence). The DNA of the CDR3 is TGCAGTGCTACCTCCCCGGCAGGGGTCGGAGAGCAGTTCTTC. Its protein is CSATSPAGVGEQFF.

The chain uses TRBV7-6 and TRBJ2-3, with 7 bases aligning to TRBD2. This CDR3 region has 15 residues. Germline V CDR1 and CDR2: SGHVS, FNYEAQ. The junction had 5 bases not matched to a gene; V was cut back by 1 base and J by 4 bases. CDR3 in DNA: TGTGCCAGCAGCTTAGGGGCGGGAGTCCCAGATACGCAGTATTTT. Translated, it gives CASSLGAGVPDTQYF.

The CDR3 region has the DNA TGTGCCAGCAGTTGGGCCGGGACCTACGAGCAGTACTTC. It is translated as CASSWAGTYEQYF. The chain joins TRBV27 to TRBJ2-7, with a tentative D call TRBD2 (5 bases). The V gene lost 4 bases and the J gene lost 2 bases, with 9 bases spanning the gap. CDR1 MNHEY and CDR2 SMNVEV come from the germline V gene (reference sequence). The CDR3 length is 13 residues.

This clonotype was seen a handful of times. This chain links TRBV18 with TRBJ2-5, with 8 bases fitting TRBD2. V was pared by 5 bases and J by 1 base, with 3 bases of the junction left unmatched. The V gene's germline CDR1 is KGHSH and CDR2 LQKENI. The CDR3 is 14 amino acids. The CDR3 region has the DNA TGTGCCAGCTCAAGAGGGACTAGCCAAGAGACCCAGTACTTC. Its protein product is CASSRGTSQETQYF. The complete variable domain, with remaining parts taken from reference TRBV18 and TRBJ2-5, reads NAGVMQNPRHLVRRRGQEARLRCSPMKGHSHVYWYRQLPEEGLKFMVYLQKENIIDESGMPKERFSAEFPKEGPSILRIQQVVRGDSAAYFCASSRGTSQETQYFGPGTRLLVL.

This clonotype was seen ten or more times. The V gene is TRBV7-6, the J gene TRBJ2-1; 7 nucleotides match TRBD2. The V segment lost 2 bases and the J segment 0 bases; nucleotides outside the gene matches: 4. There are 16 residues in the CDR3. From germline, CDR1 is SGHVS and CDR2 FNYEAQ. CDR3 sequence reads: CASSLNGGYSYNEQFF. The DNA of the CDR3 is TGTGCCAGCAGCTTAAACGGGGGGTACTCCTACAATGAGCAGTTCTTC.

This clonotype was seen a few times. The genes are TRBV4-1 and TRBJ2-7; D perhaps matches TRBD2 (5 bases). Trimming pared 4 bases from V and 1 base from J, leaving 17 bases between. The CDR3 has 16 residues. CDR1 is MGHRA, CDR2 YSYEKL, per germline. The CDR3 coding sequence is TGCGCCAGCAGCCCCTCTTGGGAGCGGCATTCCTACGAGCAGTACTTC. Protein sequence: CASSPSWERHSYEQYF.

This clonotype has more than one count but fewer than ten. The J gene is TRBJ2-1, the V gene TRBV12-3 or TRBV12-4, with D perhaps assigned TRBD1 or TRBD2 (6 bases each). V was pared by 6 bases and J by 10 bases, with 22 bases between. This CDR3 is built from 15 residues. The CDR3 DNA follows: TGTGCCAGCAGCCAAACAGGGTTTAGCGGTGCGGAGCAGTTCTTC. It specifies CASSQTGFSGAEQFF.

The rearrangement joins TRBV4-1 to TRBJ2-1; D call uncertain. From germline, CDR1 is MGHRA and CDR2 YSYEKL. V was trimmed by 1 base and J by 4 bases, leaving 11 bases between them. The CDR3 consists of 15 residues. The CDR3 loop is CASSQGNTDYNEQFF. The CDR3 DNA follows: TGCGCCAGCAGCCAAGGGAATACAGATTACAATGAGCAGTTCTTC.

The CDR3 coding sequence is TGTGCCAGCAGCCTTTCGTCGGTAAGGGGTACAGATACGCAGTATTTT. It codes for CASSLSSVRGTDTQYF. V is TRBV7-9 and J is TRBJ2-3; possibly TRBD1 for D (5 bases). The length of the CDR3 is 16 residues. V was pared by 5 bases and J by 3 bases, with 18 bases between. Germline V gene data show CDR1 as SEHNR and CDR2 as FQNEAQ (reference sequence).

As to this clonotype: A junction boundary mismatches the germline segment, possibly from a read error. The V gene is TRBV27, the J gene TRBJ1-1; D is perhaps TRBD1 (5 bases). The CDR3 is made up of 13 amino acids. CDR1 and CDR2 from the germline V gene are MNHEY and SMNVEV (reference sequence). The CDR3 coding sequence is TGTGCCACCAAGGTTCAGGGTGCCGCTGAAGCTTCCTTT. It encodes CATKVQGAAEASF.

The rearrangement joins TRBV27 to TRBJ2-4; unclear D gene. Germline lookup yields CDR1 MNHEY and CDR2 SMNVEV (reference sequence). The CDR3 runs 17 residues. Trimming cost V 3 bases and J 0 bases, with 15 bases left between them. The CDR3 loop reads CASSFGHPSLAKNIQYF. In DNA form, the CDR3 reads TGTGCCAGCAGTTTTGGGCATCCGAGCCTAGCCAAAAACATTCAGTACTTC.

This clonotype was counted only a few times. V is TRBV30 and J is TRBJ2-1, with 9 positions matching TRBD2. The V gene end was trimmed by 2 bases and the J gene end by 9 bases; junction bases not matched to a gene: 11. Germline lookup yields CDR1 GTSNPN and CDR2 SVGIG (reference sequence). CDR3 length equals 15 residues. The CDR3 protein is CAWSTGTSLVSEQFF. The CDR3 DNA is TGTGCCTGGAGTACCGGGACTAGCTTAGTCAGTGAGCAGTTCTTC.

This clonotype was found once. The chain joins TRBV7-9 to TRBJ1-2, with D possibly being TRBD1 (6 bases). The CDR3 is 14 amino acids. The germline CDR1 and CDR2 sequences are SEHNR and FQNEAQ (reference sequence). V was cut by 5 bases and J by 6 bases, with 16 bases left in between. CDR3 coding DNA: TGTGCCAGCAGCCCGGGACAACAGTTCGATGGCTACACCTTC. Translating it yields CASSPGQQFDGYTF.

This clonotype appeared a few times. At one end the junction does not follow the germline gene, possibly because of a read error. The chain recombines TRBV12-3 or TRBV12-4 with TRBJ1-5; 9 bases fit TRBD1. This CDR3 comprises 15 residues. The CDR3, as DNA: TGTGCCAGCAGTTCCTCCGGGACAGGGCTTCAGTCCCAGCATTTT. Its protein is CASSSSGTGLQSQHF.

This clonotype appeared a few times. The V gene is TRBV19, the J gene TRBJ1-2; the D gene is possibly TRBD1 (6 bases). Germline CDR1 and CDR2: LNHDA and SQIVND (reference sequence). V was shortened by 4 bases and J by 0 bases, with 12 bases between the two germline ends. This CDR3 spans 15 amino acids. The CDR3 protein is CASSTQGGSNYGYTF. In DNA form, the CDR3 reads TGTGCCAGTAGTACACAGGGAGGCTCTAACTATGGCTACACCTTC.